A single sample is the source of the 13 T cell receptor beta chains below, sequenced in a study of cytomegalovirus exposure and HLA in healthy donors. Sequenced by immunoSEQ multiplex PCR; TCRdb stores in-frame clones only, minus some. This sample yields some 170,000 clones, of which about 89% are seen a single time; 2% to 3% belongs to the top ten. The sequencing sample was made of PBMCs. The receptors were gathered from a man in his late teens or twenties in good health and CMV-seropositive.

The chain links TRBV9 to TRBJ2-1; D unclear. V was cut by 0 bases and J by 3 bases, with 7 bases left in between. This CDR3 is 14 amino acids long. Germline-derived CDR1 and CDR2 are SGDLS and YYNGEE. This CDR3 is CASSVANFYNEQFF. The CDR3 bases are TGTGCCAGCAGCGTAGCTAACTTCTACAATGAGCAGTTCTTC. Variable domain in full (rest from reference TRBV9 and TRBJ2-1): DSGVTQTPKHLITATGQRVTLRCSPRSGDLSVYWYQQSLDQGLQFLIQYYNGEERAKGNILERFSAQQFPDLHSELNLSSLELGDSALYFCASSVANFYNEQFFGPGTRLTVL.

The chain is built from TRBV9 and TRBJ2-7, with 9 bases fitting TRBD2. The CDR3 covers 15 residues. Per germline, CDR1 SGDLS and CDR2 YYNGEE. Trimming cost V 4 bases and J 3 bases; bases outside gene matches: 8. CDR3 residues: CASSPRGAGGYEQYF. The CDR3 bases are TGTGCCAGCAGCCCAAGAGGAGCGGGGGGCTACGAGCAGTACTTC. The complete variable domain, with remaining parts taken from reference TRBV9 and TRBJ2-7, reads DSGVTQTPKHLITATGQRVTLRCSPRSGDLSVYWYQQSLDQGLQFLIQYYNGEERAKGNILERFSAQQFPDLHSELNLSSLELGDSALYFCASSPRGAGGYEQYFGPGTRLTVT.

The J gene is TRBJ1-1, the V gene TRBV27, with D hard to call. Germline V gene sequence: CDR1 MNHEY, CDR2 SMNVEV (reference sequence). The CDR3 extends over 17 amino acids. V lost 2 bases to trimming and J lost 2 bases, with 18 bases between them. The CDR3 sequence is CASSLQGCGLGNTEAFF. In DNA, the CDR3 is TGTGCCAGCAGTTTACAAGGTTGCGGCTTAGGCAACACTGAAGCTTTCTTT.

The V call is TRBV7-2, the J call TRBJ2-1; TRBD2 matches at 14 bases. The CDR3 is 14 residues long. Germline assignment: CDR1 SGHTA and CDR2 FQGNSA. V gave up 4 bases and J gave up 8 bases; unmatched junction bases: 1. The CDR3 loop is CASSWGLAGDEQFF. CDR3 in DNA: TGTGCCAGCAGCTGGGGACTAGCGGGGGATGAGCAGTTCTTC.

V and J are TRBV4-2 and TRBJ2-5, with 14 bases that match TRBD2. CDR3 length equals 15 residues. Trimming took 3 bases from V and 9 from J; bases not matched to a gene: 6. The germline gives CDR1 LGHNA, CDR2 YNFKEQ. The CDR3 DNA is TGTGCCAGCAGCCAGGGGACTAGCGGGGGAATAGCCCAGTACTTC. It encodes CASSQGTSGGIAQYF.

This clone showed up many times. This chain's CDR3 is CASSLSGTYNEQFF. The CDR3 bases are TGTGCCAGCAGCCTTAGCGGTACTTACAATGAGCAGTTCTTC. V usage is TRBV7-3 and J usage is TRBJ2-1; weak D call: TRBD2 (6 bases). This CDR3 region has 14 residues. V lost 5 bases and J 4 bases, leaving 12 bases between the germline ends. Germline CDR1 SGHTA, CDR2 FQGTGA.

The chain links TRBV9 to TRBJ1-1; D gene ambiguous. V dropped 3 bases and J dropped 2 bases, with 11 bases sitting between them. CDR1 SGDLS and CDR2 YYNGEE come from the germline V gene. This CDR3 is 14 amino acids long. CDR3 amino acids: CASSGTRANTEAFF. The DNA for the CDR3 is TGTGCCAGCAGCGGGACTCGGGCCAACACTGAAGCTTTCTTT.

CDR3 loop: CASSIGGLDSYEQYF. In DNA form, the CDR3 reads TGTGCCAGTAGTATAGGGGGACTCGATTCCTACGAGCAGTACTTC. The V and J genes are TRBV19 and TRBJ2-7, with a weak D call TRBD2 (6 bases). Trimming took off 1 base at V and 1 base at J, with 11 bases between the two ends. CDR3 size: 15 residues. The germline gives CDR1 LNHDA, CDR2 SQIVND (reference sequence).

The gene calls are TRBV29-1 and TRBJ2-5, with 11 bases identical to TRBD2. V dropped 6 bases and J dropped 4; count of bases not matched to a gene: 34. CDR3 length: 23 residues. Germline CDR1 is SQVTM and CDR2 is ANQGSEA. CDR3 sequence reads: CSVAPGLAGGRSHRGGEGETQYF. DNA for the CDR3: TGCAGCGTCGCCCCCGGGCTAGCGGGAGGCCGGAGTCATCGCGGGGGCGAAGGAGAGACCCAGTACTTC.

This clone was detected only a few times. This rearrangement joins TRBV6-1 to TRBJ1-2, with D maybe TRBD1 (5 bases). This CDR3 region has 13 residues. Between the trimmed V and J ends, which lost 7 bases and 2 bases, there was a span of 11 bases. Germline CDR1 is MNHNS and CDR2 is SASEGT. CDR3 residues: CASTLSGNYGYTF. Written as DNA, the CDR3 is TGTGCCAGCACGCTTTCAGGGAACTATGGCTACACCTTC.

The CDR3 is CASSPEVAGTYEQYF. CDR3 DNA sequence: TGCGCCAGCAGCCCGGAGGTAGCGGGAACCTACGAGCAGTACTTC. The chain links TRBV5-1 to TRBJ2-7; 8 bases are a match to TRBD2. There are 15 residues in the CDR3. V dropped 4 bases and J dropped 2; count of bases not matched to a gene: 8. CDR1 SGHRS and CDR2 YFSETQ come from the germline V gene.

The chain uses TRBV7-2 and TRBJ1-1, with D maybe TRBD1 (5 bases). Germline lookup yields CDR1 SGHTA and CDR2 FQGNSA. V was cut by 2 bases and J by 11 bases, with 15 bases left in between. This CDR3 comprises 13 residues. Written as DNA, the CDR3 is TGTGCCAGCAGCTTACTTGGGGGGACGTGGGCTTTCTTT. Its protein is CASSLLGGTWAFF.

This clone was recorded only once. This chain links TRBV6-1 with TRBJ2-5; a weak D match, TRBD2 (7 bases). Germline-derived CDR1 and CDR2 are MNHNS and SASEGT. The CDR3 loop spans 12 amino acids. With 8 bases removed from V and 4 bases from J, the gap between germline ends came to 11 bases. DNA for the CDR3: TGTGCCAGCGGGGGGGCGGGAGAGACCCAGTACTTC. Translation gives CASGGAGETQYF.